This TCR beta chain was obtained from a study of blood T cell repertoires in COVID-19. Study summary: Sample material is recorded as cDNA or gDNA derived from T cells, B-cell-depleted T cells, or PBMCs.

Clones were sequenced by immunoSEQ multiplex PCR, and TCRdb holds only the in-frame ones, with some missing. Among approximately 100,000 clones listed, 88% were seen once. The CDR3 consists of 16 residues. Germline CDR1 reads SGHKS; CDR2 reads YYEKEE (reference sequence). Trimming pared 0 bases from V and 1 base from J, leaving 10 bases between. The sequenced sample consisted of peripheral blood. The rearrangement uses TRBV5-5 and TRBJ2-2; a weak D match, TRBD2 (5 bases). The sequence derives from a woman between 55 and 75 years old with acute or convalescent COVID-19. As DNA, the CDR3 is TGTGCCAGCAGCTTGGACGGTGGGAGGAACACCGGGGAGCTGTTTTTT. Encoded protein: CASSLDGGRNTGELFF.